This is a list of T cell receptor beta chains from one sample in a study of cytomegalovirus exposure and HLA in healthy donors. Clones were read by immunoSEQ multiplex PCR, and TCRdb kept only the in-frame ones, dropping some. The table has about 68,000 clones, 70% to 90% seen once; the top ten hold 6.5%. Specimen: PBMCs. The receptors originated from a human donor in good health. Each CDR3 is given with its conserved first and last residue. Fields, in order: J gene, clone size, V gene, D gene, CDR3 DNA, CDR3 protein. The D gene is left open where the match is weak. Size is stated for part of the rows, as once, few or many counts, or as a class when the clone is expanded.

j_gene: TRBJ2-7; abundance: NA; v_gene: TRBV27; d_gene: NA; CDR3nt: TGTGCCAGCAGCTACCGGGACATTTCCTACGAGCAGTACTTC; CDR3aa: CASSYRDISYEQYF
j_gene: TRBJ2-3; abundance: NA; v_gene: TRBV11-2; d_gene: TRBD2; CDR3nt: TGTGCCAGCAGGCGAGGGCGGGGGGGCCGAGAGTTGTATACGCAGTATTTT; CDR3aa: CASRRGRGGRELYTQYF
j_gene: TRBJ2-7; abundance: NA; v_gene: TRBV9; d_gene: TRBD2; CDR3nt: TGTGCCAGCAGCGTAGTGGCGGGGGATCTCTACGAGCAGTACTTC; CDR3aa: CASSVVAGDLYEQYF
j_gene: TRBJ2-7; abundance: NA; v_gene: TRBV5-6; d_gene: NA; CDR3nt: TGTGCCAGCAGCTCCACGCCGGGAGCGGCCTATGGGAACGAGCAGTACTTC; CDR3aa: CASSSTPGAAYGNEQYF
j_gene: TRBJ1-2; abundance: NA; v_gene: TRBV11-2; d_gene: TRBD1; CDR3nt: TGTGCCAGCAGCTTAGAACCGGCAGGGGGCTATGGCTACACCTTC; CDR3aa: CASSLEPAGGYGYTF
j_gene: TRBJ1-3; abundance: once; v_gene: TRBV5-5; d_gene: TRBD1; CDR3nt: TGTGCCAGCAACCCCGGGACAGGGGGCCAGACGGGAAACACCATATATTTT; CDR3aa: CASNPGTGGQTGNTIYF
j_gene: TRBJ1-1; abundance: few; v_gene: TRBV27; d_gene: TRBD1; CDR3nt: TGTGCCAGCAGTTTTCCAGGGGGGAGTAGTGAAGCTTTCTTT; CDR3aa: CASSFPGGSSEAFF
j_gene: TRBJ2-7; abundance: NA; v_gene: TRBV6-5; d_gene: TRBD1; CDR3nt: TGTGCCAGCAGTTACACACAGGGGTACGAGCAGTACTTC; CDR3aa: CASSYTQGYEQYF
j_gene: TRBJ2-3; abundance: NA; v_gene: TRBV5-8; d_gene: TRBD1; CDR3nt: TGTGCCAGCAGCCCCTGGGGCAGGGGGCGAATAACAGATACGCAGTATTTT; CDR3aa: CASSPWGRGRITDTQYF
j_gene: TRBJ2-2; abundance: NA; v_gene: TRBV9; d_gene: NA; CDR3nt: TGTGCCAGCAGCGTAGATCCCCCTGGGACAACGAACACCGGGGAGCTGTTTTTT; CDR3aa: CASSVDPPGTTNTGELFF
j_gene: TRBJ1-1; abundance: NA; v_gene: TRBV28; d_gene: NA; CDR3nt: TGTGCCAGCAGTTGGGGCGGGGGTGAAGCTTTCTTT; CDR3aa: CASSWGGGEAFF
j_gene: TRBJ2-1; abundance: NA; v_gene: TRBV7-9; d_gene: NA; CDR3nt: TGTGCCAGCAGCTTAGGCGACAACTCCTACAATGAGCAGTTCTTC; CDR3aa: CASSLGDNSYNEQFF
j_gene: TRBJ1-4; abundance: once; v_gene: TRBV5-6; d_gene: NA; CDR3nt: TGTGCCAGCAGCTTGACTTCCGGAGGGGCGCGCGATGAAAAACTGTTTTTT; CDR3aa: CASSLTSGGARDEKLFF
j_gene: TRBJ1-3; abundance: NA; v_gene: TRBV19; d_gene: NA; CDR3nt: TGTGCCAGTAGCACAAACAACAGAAACACCATATATTTT; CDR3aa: CASSTNNRNTIYF
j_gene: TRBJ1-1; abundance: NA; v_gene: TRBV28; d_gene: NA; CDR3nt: TGTGCCAGCAGTCCCAGACTGGCGAACACTGAAGCTTTCTTT; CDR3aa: CASSPRLANTEAFF
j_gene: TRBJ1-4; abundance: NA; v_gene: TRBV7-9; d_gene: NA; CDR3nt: TGTGCCAGCAGCTTGGGCGCGGGAAAGGGAACTAATGAAAAACTGTTTTTT; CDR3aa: CASSLGAGKGTNEKLFF
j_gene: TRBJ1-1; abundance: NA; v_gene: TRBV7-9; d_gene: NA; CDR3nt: TGTGCCAGCAGCTTAGTGCAGTACACTGAAGCTTTCTTT; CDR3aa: CASSLVQYTEAFF
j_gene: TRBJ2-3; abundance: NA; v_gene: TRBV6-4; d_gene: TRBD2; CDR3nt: TGTGCCAGCAGTGCTAGCGGGGGCACAGATACGCAGTATTTT; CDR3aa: CASSASGGTDTQYF
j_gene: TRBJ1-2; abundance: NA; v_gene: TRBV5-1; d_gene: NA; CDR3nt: TGCGCCAGCAGCGTTACGACCCTCGAATTGGGCGGCTACACCTTC; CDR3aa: CASSVTTLELGGYTF
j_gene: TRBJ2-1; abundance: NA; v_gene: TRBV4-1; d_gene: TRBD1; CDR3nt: TGCGCCAGCAGCCAGCCTCCCGGGACAGGGGTATGGGATGAGCAGTTCTTC; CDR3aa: CASSQPPGTGVWDEQFF
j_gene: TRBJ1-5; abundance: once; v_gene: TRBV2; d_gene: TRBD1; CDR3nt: TGTGCCAGCAGCGATGGACAGGGAGTCGAGCCCCAGCATTTT; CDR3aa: CASSDGQGVEPQHF
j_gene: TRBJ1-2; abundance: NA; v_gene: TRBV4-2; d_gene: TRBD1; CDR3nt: TGTGCCAGCAGCCAATCATCGGGACAGGATTATGGCTACACCTTC; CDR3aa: CASSQSSGQDYGYTF
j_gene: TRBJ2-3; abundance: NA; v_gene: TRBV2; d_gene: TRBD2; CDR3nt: TGTGCCGCGGGCGGGGGTGGTACAGATACGCAGTATTTT; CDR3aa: CAAGGGGTDTQYF
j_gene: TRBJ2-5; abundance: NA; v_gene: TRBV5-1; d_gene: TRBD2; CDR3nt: TGCGCCAGCAGCAATCCAGCGGGGGCCCAAGAGACCCAGTACTTC; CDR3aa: CASSNPAGAQETQYF
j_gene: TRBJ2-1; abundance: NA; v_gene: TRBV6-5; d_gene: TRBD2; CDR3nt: TGTGCCAGCAGCCCCTCGGGGGGCAATGAGCAGTTCTTC; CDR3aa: CASSPSGGNEQFF
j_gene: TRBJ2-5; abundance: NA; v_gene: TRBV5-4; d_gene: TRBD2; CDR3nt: TGTGCCAGCAGCAGAAACGGGGGGGAGGAAGAGACCCAGTACTTC; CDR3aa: CASSRNGGEEETQYF
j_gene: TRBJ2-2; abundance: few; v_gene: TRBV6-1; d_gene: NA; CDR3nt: TGTGCCAGCAGTGAATTGTGGCTGACCGGGGAGCTGTTTTTT; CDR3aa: CASSELWLTGELFF
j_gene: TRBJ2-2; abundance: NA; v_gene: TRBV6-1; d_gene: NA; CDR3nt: TGTGCCAGCAGTGAATTTCGGTTCACCGGGGAGCTGTTTTTT; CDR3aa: CASSEFRFTGELFF
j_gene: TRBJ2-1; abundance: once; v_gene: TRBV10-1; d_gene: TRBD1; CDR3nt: TGCGCCAGCAGTGCATCCGGGACAGGGAACGATGAGCAGTTCTTC; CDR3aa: CASSASGTGNDEQFF
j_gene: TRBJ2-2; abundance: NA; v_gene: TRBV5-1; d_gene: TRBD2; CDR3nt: TGCGCCAGCAGCTTCGGGACTAACATTGATCCCGGGGAGCTGTTTTTT; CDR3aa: CASSFGTNIDPGELFF
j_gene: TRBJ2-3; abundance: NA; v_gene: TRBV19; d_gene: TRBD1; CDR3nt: TGTGCCAGTAGTGGTTCCAGGACAGGGGGCCACCCTAGCACAGATACGCAGTATTTT; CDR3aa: CASSGSRTGGHPSTDTQYF
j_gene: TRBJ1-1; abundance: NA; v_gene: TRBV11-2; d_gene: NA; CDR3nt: TGTGCCAGCAGCTTAGCTCAGCGAACTGAAGCTTTCTTT; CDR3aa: CASSLAQRTEAFF
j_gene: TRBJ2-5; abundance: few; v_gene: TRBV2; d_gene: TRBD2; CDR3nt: TGTGCCAGCAATCGGGGCGGGGGAGGGGAGACCCAGTACTTC; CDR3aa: CASNRGGGGETQYF
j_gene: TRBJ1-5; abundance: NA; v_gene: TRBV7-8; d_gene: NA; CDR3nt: TGTGCCAGCAGCCCGGGAAGGGGGAATCAGCCCCAGCATTTT; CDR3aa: CASSPGRGNQPQHF
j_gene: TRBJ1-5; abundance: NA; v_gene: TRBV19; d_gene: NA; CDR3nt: TGTGCCAGTAGTATCGGTCGCTTCAGCAATCAGCCCCAGCATTTT; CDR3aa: CASSIGRFSNQPQHF
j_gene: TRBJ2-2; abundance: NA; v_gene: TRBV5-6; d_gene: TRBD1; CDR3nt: TGTGCCAGCAGCCCAAATACAGGGGGCGACACCGGGGAGCTGTTTTTT; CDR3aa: CASSPNTGGDTGELFF
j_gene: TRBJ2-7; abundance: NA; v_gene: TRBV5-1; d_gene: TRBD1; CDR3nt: TGCGCCAGCAGCTTGGCCACGGGGACAGGCCCCTCCTTAGGGCAGTACTTC; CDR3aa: CASSLATGTGPSLGQYF
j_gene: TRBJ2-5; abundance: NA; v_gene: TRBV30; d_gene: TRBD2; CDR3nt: TGTGCCTGGGCTAGCGGAATAGGGGAGACCCAGTACTTC; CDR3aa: CAWASGIGETQYF